This T cell receptor (beta chain) was sequenced during a study of technical replicates of blood from a handful of donors. The CDR3 sequence is 14 residues long. V lost 6 bases to trimming and J lost 0 bases; unmatched junction nucleotides: 3. The germline CDR1 and CDR2 sequences are MDHEN and SYDVKM. Sequencing used immunoSEQ multiplex PCR; TCRdb keeps in-frame clones, though not all of them. The data show over 15,000 clones, around nine tenths seen once. This sequence joins TRBV28 and TRBJ1-2; the match to TRBD1 covers 8 bases. The clonotype originates from a human donor in good health. Sequencing was done on a sample of PBMCs. CDR3 sequence: CASRTGGANYGYTF. The CDR3 DNA is TGTGCCAGCAGAACAGGGGGGGCTAACTATGGCTACACCTTC.